What follows are 32 T cell receptor beta chains derived from one specimen sequenced in a study of blood T cell repertoires in COVID-19 (TCRdb year 2020). Library preparation was by the immunoSEQ multiplex PCR assay. Drawn from immuneACCESS, this table holds only the in-frame rearrangements with V and J called that TCRdb kept. Clones are partly lost; checked studies trace under half to an unresolved V gene and leave the rest unexplained. The table for this sample lists more than 200,000 clones; 65% to 85% of them were counted only once. The ten largest clones add up to 8% to 10% of the sample. Sequenced: peripheral blood. These TCRs come from a woman aged 50 to 60 with acute or convalescent COVID-19.

V and J are TRBV3-1 (or the pseudogene TRBV3-2) and TRBJ1-3; D not certain. The V end was cut by 5 bases, the J end by 0 bases, with 8 bases between. The CDR3 consists of 14 residues. Per germline, CDR1 LGHDT and CDR2 YNNKEL (reference sequence). The CDR3 nucleotides are TGTGCCAGCAGCGTAGGAGTCTCTGGAAACACCATATATTTT. Encoded protein: CASSVGVSGNTIYF.

This rearrangement joins TRBV2 to TRBJ1-2; D is possibly TRBD1 (5 bases). Per germline, CDR1 SNHLY and CDR2 FYNNEI. Between the trimmed V and J ends, which lost 1 base and 7 bases, there was a span of 13 bases. This CDR3 comprises 14 residues. DNA of the CDR3: TGTGCCAGCAGTGAAGAGGGAGGGGTAACTGGCTACACCTTC. This gives the protein CASSEEGGVTGYTF.

The V gene is TRBV25-1, the J gene TRBJ2-7; D gene ambiguous. Germline CDR1 reads MGHDK; CDR2 reads SYGVNS. The CDR3 length is 11 residues. V lost 4 bases and J 5 bases, leaving 6 bases between the germline ends. The CDR3 coding sequence is TGTGCCAGCAGTGCCCGAGACGAGCAGTACTTC. Amino acid sequence: CASSARDEQYF.

The chain is built from TRBV28 and TRBJ2-2, with TRBD2 matching over 7 bases. The germline V gene has CDR1 MDHEN and CDR2 SYDVKM. The CDR3 is made up of 15 amino acids. V was pared by 2 bases and J by 8 bases, with 8 bases of the junction left unmatched. The chain's CDR3 is CASSLGGRAGGELFF. The CDR3 nucleotides are TGTGCCAGCAGTTTAGGAGGGAGGGCCGGTGGGGAGCTGTTTTTT.

The chain employs TRBV9 and TRBJ2-3; D is perhaps TRBD2 (6 bases). Deletions cut 4 bases from V and 3 bases from J, with 21 bases between. Germline loops: CDR1 SGDLS, CDR2 YYNGEE. The CDR3 sequence is 17 residues long. In DNA form, the CDR3 reads TGTGCCAGCAGCCGGGGTGGCCTCGGGGGAATTACAGATACGCAGTATTTT. It is translated as CASSRGGLGGITDTQYF.

A single count supports this clone. This chain uses TRBV27 with TRBJ2-7; 9 nucleotides align to TRBD1. CDR3 length: 15 amino acids. With V trimmed by 4 bases and J by 2 bases, 6 bases remained unmatched. Germline-derived CDR1 and CDR2 are MNHEY and SMNVEV (reference sequence). The CDR3 nucleotides are TGTGCCAGCAGTTCCCCCGGGACAGGGCCCTACGAGCAGTACTTC. Translation: CASSSPGTGPYEQYF.

The V call is TRBV11-3, the J call TRBJ2-2, with a tentative D call TRBD1 (5 bases). CDR1 is SGHNT, CDR2 YENEEA, per germline. This CDR3 region has 11 residues. V shed 8 bases and J shed 5 bases, with 6 bases lying between them. CDR3 nucleotide sequence: TGTGCCAGCCAGGGTACCGGGGAGCTGTTTTTT. Residues: CASQGTGELFF.

This chain joins TRBV18 and TRBJ1-1; the match to TRBD1 covers 8 bases. The CDR3 totals 14 residues. Germline V gives CDR1 KGHSH, CDR2 LQKENI. The junction had 8 bases not matched to a gene; V was cut back by 6 bases and J by 5 bases. The CDR3 nucleotides are TGTGCCAGCTCCCCAGGGGGCGCGTTAACTGAAGCTTTCTTT. Translation: CASSPGGALTEAFF.

This clone occurred a few times. This rearrangement joins TRBV7-9 to TRBJ1-1; D is undetermined. Trimming cost V 5 bases and J 0 bases, with 7 bases left between them. The CDR3 covers 13 residues. Germline loops: CDR1 SEHNR, CDR2 FQNEAQ (reference sequence). CDR3 nucleotide sequence: TGTGCCAGCAGCCCTAATTTGAACACTGAAGCTTTCTTT. Encoded protein: CASSPNLNTEAFF.

The rearrangement joins TRBV5-4 to TRBJ2-7, with D maybe TRBD2 (6 bases). V was pared by 4 bases and J by 7 bases, with 18 bases between. CDR1 is SGHNT, CDR2 YYREEE, per germline (reference sequence). This CDR3 is built from 14 residues. The CDR3 coding sequence is TGTGCCAGCAGCATCCCTAGCGCCCCGGGGGAGCAGTACTTC. Its translation is CASSIPSAPGEQYF.

This chain joins TRBV10-1 and TRBJ1-1; D not resolved. This CDR3 is 16 amino acids long. Germline assignment: CDR1 WNHNN and CDR2 SYGVQD (reference sequence). The ends were cut back, 3 bases at V and 5 bases at J, with 19 bases in the middle. As DNA, the CDR3 is TGCGCCAGCAGTGATGTACGGGCGGGCCCGAGGACTGAAGCTTTCTTT. This codes for CASSDVRAGPRTEAFF.

The chain carries TRBV5-5 and TRBJ1-4, with D maybe TRBD1 (5 bases). The CDR3 consists of 14 residues. The germline V and J ends were trimmed by 3 bases and 8 bases, with 14 bases remaining between them. Germline V CDR1 and CDR2: SGHKS, YYEKEE (reference sequence). For the CDR3, the DNA is TGTGCCAGCAGCTCCGGGACTGGTGGAGAAAAACTGTTTTTT. Amino acids: CASSSGTGGEKLFF.

This chain uses TRBV27 with TRBJ2-1; 7 bases match TRBD2. This CDR3 spans 15 amino acids. In germline, CDR1 is MNHEY, CDR2 SMNVEV (reference sequence). The junction had 12 bases not matched to a gene; V was cut back by 5 bases and J by 8 bases. This CDR3 is CASSVRRRGKDEQFF. The CDR3 DNA reads TGTGCCAGCAGTGTGAGGCGGCGGGGGAAGGATGAGCAGTTCTTC.

The chain has TRBV7-2 and TRBJ2-4; 10 bases align to TRBD2. V was clipped by 1 base and J by 1 base; unmatched bases: 1. Germline V lookup: CDR1 SGHTA, CDR2 FQGNSA. The CDR3 consists of 16 residues. The CDR3 DNA reads TGTGCCAGCAGCTTAGTTAGCGGGAGGGCCAAAAACATTCAGTACTTC. Its translation: CASSLVSGRAKNIQYF. Complete variable domain (other parts from reference TRBV7-2 and TRBJ2-4): GAGVSQSPSNKVTEKGKDVELRCDPISGHTALYWYRQSLGQGLEFLIYFQGNSAPDKSGLPSDRFSAERTGGSVSTLTIQRTQQEDSAVYLCASSLVSGRAKNIQYFGAGTRLSVL.

The chain links TRBV29-1 to TRBJ1-3; 7 bases map to TRBD1. CDR1 is SQVTM and CDR2 is ANQGSEA in the germline V gene. V trimming: 3 bases; J trimming: 4 bases; junction bases outside the gene matches: 6. CDR3 length: 14 residues. In DNA form, the CDR3 reads TGCAGCGTTGATCTGACAGGGTCGGGAAACACCATATATTTT. As protein: CSVDLTGSGNTIYF.

The chain couples TRBV11-2 to TRBJ2-3; 9 bases align to TRBD2. Trimming removed 2 bases from V and 4 bases from J; junction bases left unmatched: 7. CDR3 length: 16 residues. Germline CDR1 is SGHAT and CDR2 is FQNNGV. The CDR3 is CASSLQLAGLADTQYF. For the CDR3, the DNA is TGTGCCAGCAGCTTACAGCTAGCGGGATTAGCAGATACGCAGTATTTT.

This clone occurred a few times. The rearrangement joins TRBV20-1 to TRBJ2-1; possibly TRBD2 for D (5 bases). Germline CDR1 DFQATT, CDR2 SNEGSKA (reference sequence). Deletions cut 3 bases from V and 4 bases from J, with 10 bases between. The CDR3 covers 13 residues. CDR3 nucleotide sequence: TGCAGTGCTAGTTCGGGCGGGTACAATGAGCAGTTCTTC. This translates into CSASSGGYNEQFF.

V usage is TRBV7-2 and J usage is TRBJ2-5; perhaps TRBD2 as D (6 bases). V was shortened by 5 bases and J by 5 bases, with 15 bases between the two germline ends. This CDR3 has 14 amino acids. Germline assignment: CDR1 SGHTA and CDR2 FQGNSA. This CDR3 is CASSLPVGGETQYF. DNA of the CDR3: TGTGCCAGCAGCCTGCCGGTTGGGGGGGAGACCCAGTACTTC.

The genes are TRBV11-2 and TRBJ2-7, with 9 bases identical to TRBD2. Looked up from germline, CDR1 is SGHAT and CDR2 is FQNNGV. The trim removed 4 bases at V and 1 base at J, leaving 11 bases unmatched. The CDR3 consists of 17 residues. The CDR3 sequence: CASSSGRLAEFSYEQYF. The CDR3 nucleotides read TGTGCCAGCAGCTCTGGCAGACTAGCGGAATTTTCCTACGAGCAGTACTTC.

The J gene is TRBJ1-5, the V gene TRBV27, with D maybe TRBD1 (6 bases). The V and J ends lost 2 bases and 4 bases respectively, with 12 bases between them. The length of the CDR3 is 15 residues. Germline V gene sequence: CDR1 MNHEY, CDR2 SMNVEV (reference sequence). The CDR3 nucleotides read TGTGCCAGCAGTTTAGAACAGGGTGGTAATCAGCCCCAGCATTTT. It yields the protein CASSLEQGGNQPQHF.

CDR3 DNA sequence: TGTGCCAGCAGTTTTCGGGGGACTCCCCAGTACTTC. This codes for CASSFRGTPQYF. The chain carries TRBV28 and TRBJ2-7, with a possible D match to TRBD2 (6 bases). Germline lookup yields CDR1 MDHEN and CDR2 SYDVKM. Trimming stripped 3 bases from V and 10 bases from J, with 13 bases between. This CDR3 is 12 amino acids long.

The V and J genes are TRBV5-6 and TRBJ1-1, with D possibly TRBD1 on 6 matching bases. Germline CDR1 SGHDT, CDR2 YYEEEE. CDR3 size: 18 residues. V was cut by 4 bases and J by 0 bases, with 22 bases left in between. Here the CDR3 reads CASSVAGGPRGMNTEAFF. The CDR3 DNA sequence: TGTGCCAGCAGCGTCGCGGGGGGGCCGCGGGGGATGAACACTGAAGCTTTCTTT. Full variable domain (missing parts from reference TRBV5-6 and TRBJ1-1): DAGVTQSPTHLIKTRGQQVTLRCSPKSGHDTVSWYQQALGQGPQFIFQYYEEEERQRGNFPDRFSGHQFPNYSSELNVNALLLGDSALYLCASSVAGGPRGMNTEAFFGQGTRLTVV.

The chain employs TRBV6-5 and TRBJ1-5; 8 bases line up with TRBD1. Germline CDR1 reads MNHEY; CDR2 reads SVGAGI. V dropped 6 bases and J dropped 6; count of bases not matched to a gene: 7. The CDR3 is made up of 14 amino acids. This CDR3 reads CASRPDRGRQPQHF. In DNA form, the CDR3 reads TGTGCCAGCAGACCTGACAGGGGTCGTCAGCCCCAGCATTTT.

This clone was counted a single time. The CDR3 nucleotides read TGTGCCAGCAGACCACATCCGGGACTAGGGAACCATGAGCAGTTCTTC. Translating gives CASRPHPGLGNHEQFF. The V gene is TRBV28, the J gene TRBJ2-1; TRBD2 matches at 8 bases. V lost 6 bases to trimming and J lost 8 bases; unmatched junction nucleotides: 15. The germline V gene has CDR1 MDHEN and CDR2 SYDVKM. This CDR3 is built from 16 residues.

This chain joins TRBV5-6 and TRBJ2-7; 9 nucleotides align to TRBD2. J was trimmed by 0 bases and V by 4 bases; bases with no gene match: 11. This CDR3 comprises 17 residues. In germline, CDR1 is SGHDT, CDR2 YYEEEE. The CDR3 sequence is CASSPDGSGRPSYEQYF. For the CDR3, the DNA is TGTGCCAGCAGCCCAGACGGGAGCGGGAGGCCCTCCTACGAGCAGTACTTC.

The V call is TRBV12-3 or TRBV12-4, the J call TRBJ1-1; D uncertain. Trimming pared 4 bases from V and 1 base from J, leaving 4 bases between. The CDR3 consists of 12 residues. The CDR3 DNA follows: TGTGCCAGCAGTTCCAGGAACACTGAAGCTTTCTTT. The encoded protein is CASSSRNTEAFF.

The chain combines TRBV11-3 with TRBJ2-3; the D is unclear. Germline V gene sequence: CDR1 SGHNT, CDR2 YENEEA. Trimming removed 8 bases from V and 1 base from J, with 19 bases in between. This CDR3 has 16 residues. CDR3 coding DNA: TGTGCCAGCCACCCGGGTACTGGCGAGCGCACAGATACGCAGTATTTT. Protein: CASHPGTGERTDTQYF.

The chain couples TRBV5-1 to TRBJ2-7, with D maybe TRBD1 (6 bases). Per the germline V gene, CDR1 is SGHRS and CDR2 is YFSETQ. V lost 1 base and J 2 bases, leaving 10 bases between the germline ends. CDR3 length: 14 residues. CDR3 sequence reads: CASSLSTGTYEQYF. DNA for the CDR3: TGCGCCAGCAGCTTGTCGACAGGAACCTACGAGCAGTACTTC.

V and J are TRBV13 and TRBJ1-1; TRBD1 agrees at 8 bases. The CDR3 sequence is 19 residues long. Germline V gene lookup returns CDR1 PRHDT and CDR2 FYEKMQ (reference sequence). The trim removed 6 bases at V and 1 base at J, leaving 19 bases unmatched. The CDR3 region has the DNA TGTGCCAGCAGTTTTGATCCAGGGGGCGCTCGGCTTGCGAACACTGAAGCTTTCTTT. Translating gives CASSFDPGGARLANTEAFF. The entire variable domain, with the rest obtained from reference TRBV13 and TRBJ1-1, is as follows: AAGVIQSPRHLIKEKRETATLKCYPIPRHDTVYWYQQGPGQDPQFLISFYEKMQSDKGSIPDRFSAQQFSDYHSELNMSSLELGDSALYFCASSFDPGGARLANTEAFFGQGTRLTVV.

The chain is built from TRBV23-1 and TRBJ2-1; TRBD2 agrees at 9 bases. TRBV23-1 has ORF status, its function being uncertain. V lost 8 bases and J lost 7; bases outside the gene matches: 18. The CDR3 is 17 amino acids. The CDR3 sequence is CASSSLQVAGVGNEQFF. CDR3 nucleotides: TGCGCCAGCTCTAGTCTGCAAGTAGCGGGAGTAGGAAATGAGCAGTTCTTC.

V and J are TRBV19 and TRBJ1-2; 9 bases map to TRBD1. After removal of 5 bases from V and 7 bases from J, the junction contained 8 bases not matched to a gene. From germline, CDR1 is LNHDA and CDR2 SQIVND (reference sequence). The CDR3 covers 14 residues. This chain's CDR3 is CASSPGTGISGYTF. The DNA for the CDR3 is TGTGCCAGTAGTCCAGGGACAGGGATAAGTGGCTACACCTTC.

This clone has only one observation. A junction end diverges from the germline sequence, so it may reflect a read error. The chain couples TRBV7-9 to TRBJ2-2, with 7 nucleotides matching TRBD2. Germline CDR1 SEHNR, CDR2 FQNEAQ (reference sequence). The CDR3 sequence is 15 residues long. Here the CDR3 DNA reads TGTGCCAGCAGCATAGCGGGCCCAACCACCGGGGAGCTGTTTTTT. Amino acid sequence: CASSIAGPTTGELFF.